The subject of this entry is one T cell receptor beta chain. A few counts support this clone. The antigen this receptor binds is unknown. One base away there is no much larger clone; base qualities are not given. Sequences SGHRS (CDR1) and YFSETQ (CDR2) are obtained from the germline V gene. Trimming takes 4 bases from V and 6 bases from J, and the germline ends sit 20 bases apart. The CDR3 has 15 amino acids, counting the end cysteine and valine. Of the read, only the CDR3 DNA is kept; its 45 bases are in frame from base 1. This sample was taken from a study of blood T cell repertoires in COVID-19 (dated by TCRdb to about 2020). About the study as a whole: Samples covering the acute and convalescent phases of COVID-19 were provided by collaborators in the United States, Italy and Spain. The material from the prospective study consisted of cDNA or gDNA derived from T cells, B-cell-depleted T cells, or PBMCs. The dataset comprised deeply sampled blood TCRbeta repertoires from subjects exposed to, actively infected with, or recovered from COVID-19. A freely available public database, intended as a resource for researchers studying the immune response to SARS-CoV-2, is where the repertoires were released. Samples were obtained from the ongoing ImmuneRACE study (first 160 participants) and from about 1,300 subjects provided by 6 global collaborators. The sample metadata nearly always contained a de-identified subject ID, COVID-19 status, age in years and sex. Where available, HLA class I and class II types were obtained from metadata supplied by the sample provider rather than from assay-based typing. Overall study results and their limits: The quantity of clinical and demographic metadata differed by source and by participant and was supplied without curation.

Collaborating institutions collected whole blood in K2EDTA tubes following their own protocols. For TCRbeta analysis, collaborators shipped samples as frozen whole blood, isolated PBMCs, or DNA extracted from either of those sample types. TCRbeta CDR3 regions were amplified from genomic DNA using the immunoSEQ Assay, a bias-controlled multiplex PCR. The paper's processing steps were these. Nucleated cell counts per sample were estimated from amplification of reference gene primers within the assay. To quantify the absolute abundance of each unique TCRbeta CDR3 rearrangement, sequence reads were collapsed and filtered. Productive Simpson clonality was computed per sample as the square root of Simpson's diversity index over productive rearrangements. Here the immuneACCESS table is served through TCRdb, limited to in-frame sequences with V and J called. Missing clones are a known gap in these copies; in checked studies unresolved V genes cover under half, and the rest lacks a known reason. The DNA was the basis for D and trimming; V, J and clone size are from that table. The sample table shows around 160,000 clones, and more than 80% are seen once. The ten largest clonotypes hold 8% to 9% of the sample.

The specimen sequenced was peripheral blood. The rearrangement joined TRBV5-1 to TRBJ2-7; a tentative D match to TRBD2 spans 6 bases. The source of this sequence is a human donor with acute or convalescent COVID-19. The donor label of this sample is uncertain. The nucleotide sequence is TGCGCCAGCAGCCCTGACCCCAGGGACTTAGGCGAGCAGTACGTC. Its amino acids are CASSPDPRDLGEQYV.